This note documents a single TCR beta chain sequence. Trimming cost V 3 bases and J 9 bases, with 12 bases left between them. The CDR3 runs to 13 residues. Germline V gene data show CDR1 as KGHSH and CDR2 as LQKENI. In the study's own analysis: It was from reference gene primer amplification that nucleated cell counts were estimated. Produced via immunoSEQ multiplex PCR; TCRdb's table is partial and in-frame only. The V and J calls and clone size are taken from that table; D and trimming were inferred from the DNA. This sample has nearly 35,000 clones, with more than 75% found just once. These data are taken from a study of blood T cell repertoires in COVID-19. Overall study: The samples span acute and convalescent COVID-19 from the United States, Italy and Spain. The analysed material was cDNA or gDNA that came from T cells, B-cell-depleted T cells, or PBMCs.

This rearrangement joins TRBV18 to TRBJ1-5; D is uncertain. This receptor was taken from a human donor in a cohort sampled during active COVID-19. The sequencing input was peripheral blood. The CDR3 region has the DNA TGTGCCAGCTCACCGGACCTAGAGGGGCCCCAGCATTTT. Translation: CASSPDLEGPQHF. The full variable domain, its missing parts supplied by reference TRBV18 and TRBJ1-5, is NAGVMQNPRHLVRRRGQEARLRCSPMKGHSHVYWYRQLPEEGLKFMVYLQKENIIDESGMPKERFSAEFPKEGPSILRIQQVVRGDSAAYFCASSPDLEGPQHFGDGTRLSIL.